This T cell receptor beta chain was sequenced for a study of stem cell transplantation in POMP-related autoinflammatory disease. Study overall: Impaired MHC class I-dependent CD8+ differentiation was hypothesized from defective thymoproteasomes. Before transplant, CD4+ T cells skewed naive and CD8+ proportions were low.

Study-level points and caveats: In PRAID patients, the number of distinct TRB V-J gene pairings was restricted. PRAID patients trended toward lower TRB diversity and higher clonality in all analyzed T-cell subsets.

The table came from immunoSEQ multiplex PCR; TCRdb's copy has only in-frame clones and leaves some out. Of roughly 9,100 clones in the sample, 91% are singletons; the top ten hold around 2.7%. Points on this clone: Its specificity is unknown.

CDR3 size: 13 residues. CDR1 is MNHEY and CDR2 is SMNVEV in the germline V gene (reference sequence). With 7 bases clipped from V and 6 bases from J, the junction kept 6 bases outside the gene matches. The clonotype was recovered from a human donor with POMP-related autoinflammation and immune dysregulation (PRAID). The sequencing used CD8+ T cells from PBMCs, collected before stem cell transplantation. This chain joins TRBV27 and TRBJ1-2; 9 positions agree with TRBD1. CDR3 amino acids: CASMATGGDGYTF. CDR3 bases: TGTGCCAGCATGGCCACAGGGGGCGATGGCTACACCTTC.